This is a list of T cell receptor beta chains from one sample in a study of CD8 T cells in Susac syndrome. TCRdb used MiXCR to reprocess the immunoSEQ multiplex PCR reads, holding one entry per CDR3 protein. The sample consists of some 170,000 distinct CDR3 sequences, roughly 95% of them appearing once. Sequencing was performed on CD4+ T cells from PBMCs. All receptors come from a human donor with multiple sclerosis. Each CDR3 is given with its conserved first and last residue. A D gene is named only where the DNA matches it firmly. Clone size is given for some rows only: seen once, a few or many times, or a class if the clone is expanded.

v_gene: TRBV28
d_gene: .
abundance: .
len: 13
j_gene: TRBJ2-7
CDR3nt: TGTGCCAGCAAAGGGGGACAAAACTACGAGCAGTACTTC
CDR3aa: CASKGGQNYEQYF

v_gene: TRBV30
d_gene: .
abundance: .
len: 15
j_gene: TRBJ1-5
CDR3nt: TGTGCCTGGAGTGAAGACAGTTATACCAATCAGCCCCAGCATTTT
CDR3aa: CAWSEDSYTNQPQHF

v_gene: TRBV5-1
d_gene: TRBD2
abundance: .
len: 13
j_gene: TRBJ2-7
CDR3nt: TGCGCCAGCAGTATGATAGGGGAGGGCGAGCAGTACTTC
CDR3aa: CASSMIGEGEQYF

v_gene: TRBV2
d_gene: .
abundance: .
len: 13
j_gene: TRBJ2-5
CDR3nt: TGTGCCAATACAAAGGAGTACCCGGAGACCCAGTACTTC
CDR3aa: CANTKEYPETQYF

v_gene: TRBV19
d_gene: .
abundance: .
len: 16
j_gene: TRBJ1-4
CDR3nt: TGTGCCAGTAGAGACCCCCGGGGGGTCGGTCGGGGAAAACTGTTTTTT
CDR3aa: CASRDPRGVGRGKLFF

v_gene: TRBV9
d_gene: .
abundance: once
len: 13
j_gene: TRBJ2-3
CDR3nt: TGTGCCAGCAGCCTTCTTCCCACAGATACGCAGTATTTT
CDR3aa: CASSLLPTDTQYF

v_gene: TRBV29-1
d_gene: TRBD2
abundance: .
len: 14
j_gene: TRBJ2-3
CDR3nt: TGCAGCGCTCTAGGACTAGCGGGAGGTGATACGCAGTATTTT
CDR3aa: CSALGLAGGDTQYF

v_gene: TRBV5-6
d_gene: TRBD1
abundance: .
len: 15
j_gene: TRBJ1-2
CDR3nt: TGTGCCAGCAGATTGGGACAGGGTCTGAACTATGGCTACACCTTC
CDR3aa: CASRLGQGLNYGYTF

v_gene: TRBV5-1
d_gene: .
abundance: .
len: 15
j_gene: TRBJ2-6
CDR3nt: TGCGCCAGCACCGATCGGGGGTCTGGGGCCAACGTCCTGACTTTC
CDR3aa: CASTDRGSGANVLTF

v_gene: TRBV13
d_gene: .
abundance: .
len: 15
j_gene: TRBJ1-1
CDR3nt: TGTGCCAGCAGCTCCAAGACACTTATGAACACTGAAGCTTTCTTT
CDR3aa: CASSSKTLMNTEAFF

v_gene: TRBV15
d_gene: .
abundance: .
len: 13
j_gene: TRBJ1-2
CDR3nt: TGTGCCACCAGCCTAACCTACAGGGACGGCTACACCTTC
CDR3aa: CATSLTYRDGYTF

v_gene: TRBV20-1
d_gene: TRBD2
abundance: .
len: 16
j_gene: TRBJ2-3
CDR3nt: TGCAGTGCTGCCCGGACTAGCGGGGGATTGGCAGATACGCAGTATTTT
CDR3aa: CSAARTSGGLADTQYF

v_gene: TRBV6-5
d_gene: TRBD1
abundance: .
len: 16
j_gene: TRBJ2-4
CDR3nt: TGTGCCAGCAGTTACCAGGGGGTAAAAGCCAAAAACATTCAGTACTTC
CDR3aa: CASSYQGVKAKNIQYF

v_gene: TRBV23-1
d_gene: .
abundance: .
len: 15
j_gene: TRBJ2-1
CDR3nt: TGCGCCAGCAGTCAATTGGATAGCTCCTACAATGAGCAGTTCTTC
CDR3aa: CASSQLDSSYNEQFF

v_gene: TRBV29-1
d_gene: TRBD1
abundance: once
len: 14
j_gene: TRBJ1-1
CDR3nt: TGCAGCGTCCGCCGAGGGACAGGGGTTGCTGAAGCTTTCTTT
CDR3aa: CSVRRGTGVAEAFF

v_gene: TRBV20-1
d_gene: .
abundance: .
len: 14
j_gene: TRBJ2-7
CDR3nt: TGCAGTGCTAGTCCGCGGTTGAGCTCCTACGAGCAGTACTTC
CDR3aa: CSASPRLSSYEQYF

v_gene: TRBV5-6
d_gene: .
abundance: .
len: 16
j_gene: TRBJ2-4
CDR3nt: TGTGCCAGCAGCTTGGTCATTGGAGCAGGTGGGAACATTCAGTACTTC
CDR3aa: CASSLVIGAGGNIQYF

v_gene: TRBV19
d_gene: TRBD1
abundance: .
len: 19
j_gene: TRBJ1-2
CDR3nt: TGTGCCAGTAGTATAGATCTGTACCGGGACAGGGGACCCAGGAGTGGCTACACCTTC
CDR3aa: CASSIDLYRDRGPRSGYTF

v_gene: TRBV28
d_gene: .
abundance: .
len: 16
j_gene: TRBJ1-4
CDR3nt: TGTGCCAGCAGTCCCTATCGACAAGCAACTAATGAAAAACTGTTTTTT
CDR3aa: CASSPYRQATNEKLFF

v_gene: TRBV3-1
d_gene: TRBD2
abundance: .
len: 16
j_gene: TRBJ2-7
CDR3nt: TGTGCCAGCAGTTCCGGGACTAGCGGGAGGGTTTACGAGCAGTACTTC
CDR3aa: CASSSGTSGRVYEQYF

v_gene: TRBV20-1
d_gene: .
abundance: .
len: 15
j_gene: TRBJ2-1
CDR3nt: TGCAGTGCTAGTCACCGGGAGAGATTATACAATGAGCAGTTCTTC
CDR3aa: CSASHRERLYNEQFF

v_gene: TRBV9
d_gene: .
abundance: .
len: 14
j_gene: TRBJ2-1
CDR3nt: TGTGCCAGCAGCGGCGGGACAGTGGAGCAAGGGCAGTTCTTC
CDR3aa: CASSGGTVEQGQFF

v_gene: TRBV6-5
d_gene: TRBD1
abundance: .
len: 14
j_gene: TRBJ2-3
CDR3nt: TGTGCCAGCAGTGCCCGACAGGGAGCAGATACGCAGTATTTT
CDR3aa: CASSARQGADTQYF

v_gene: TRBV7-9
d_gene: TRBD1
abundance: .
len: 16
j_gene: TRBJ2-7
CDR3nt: TGTGCCAGCAGCTTAGCGTGGGGACAGGGGACCTACGAGCAGTACTTC
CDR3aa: CASSLAWGQGTYEQYF

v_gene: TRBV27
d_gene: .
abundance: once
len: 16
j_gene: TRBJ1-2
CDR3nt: TGTGCCAGCAGTTTCCGAAATTCTCTACAGGGTAACGGCTACACCTTC
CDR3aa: CASSFRNSLQGNGYTF

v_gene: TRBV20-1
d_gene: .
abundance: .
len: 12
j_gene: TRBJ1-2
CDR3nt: TGCAGTGCTAGGCAGTGGGTGGATGGCTACACCTTC
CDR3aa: CSARQWVDGYTF

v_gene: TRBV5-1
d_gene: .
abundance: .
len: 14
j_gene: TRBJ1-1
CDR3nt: TGCGCCAGCAGGGAACAGGGAGCGAACACTGAAGCTTTCTTT
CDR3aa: CASREQGANTEAFF

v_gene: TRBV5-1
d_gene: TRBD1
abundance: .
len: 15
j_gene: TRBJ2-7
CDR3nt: TGCGCCAGCAGCCCGACCGGGACAGGGAACCACGAGCAGTACTTC
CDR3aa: CASSPTGTGNHEQYF

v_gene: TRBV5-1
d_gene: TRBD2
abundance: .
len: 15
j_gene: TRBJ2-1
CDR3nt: TGCGCCAGCGGGTCAATAGCGGGAGCAGACAATGAGCAGTTCTTC
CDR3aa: CASGSIAGADNEQFF

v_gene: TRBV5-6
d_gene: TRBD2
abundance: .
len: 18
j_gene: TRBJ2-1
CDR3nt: TGTGCCAGCAGCTTGGTGAGTCCGACTAGCGGGAGGGCCGGTGAGCAGTTCTTC
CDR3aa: CASSLVSPTSGRAGEQFF

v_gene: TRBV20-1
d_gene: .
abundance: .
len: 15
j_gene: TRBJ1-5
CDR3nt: TGCAGTGCTAGAGGCCAAATTGGATACAATCAGCCCCAGCATTTT
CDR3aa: CSARGQIGYNQPQHF

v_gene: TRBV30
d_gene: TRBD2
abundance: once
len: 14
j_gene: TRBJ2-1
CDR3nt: TGTGCCTGGAGTGTACTTGCGGGAGTCAATGAGCAGTTCTTC
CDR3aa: CAWSVLAGVNEQFF

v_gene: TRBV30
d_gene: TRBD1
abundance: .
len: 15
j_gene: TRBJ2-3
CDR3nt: TGTGCCTGGACTACGACAGGGGCTGGGAGGTATACGCAGTATTTT
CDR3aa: CAWTTTGAGRYTQYF

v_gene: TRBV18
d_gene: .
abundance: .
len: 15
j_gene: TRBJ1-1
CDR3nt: TGTGCCAGCTCGCCCAATGTAGAACCTAACACTGAAGCTTTCTTT
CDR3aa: CASSPNVEPNTEAFF

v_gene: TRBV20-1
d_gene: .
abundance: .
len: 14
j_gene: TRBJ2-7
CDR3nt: TGCAGTGCTTCCTTGTCGGGATTCGGCTACGAGCAGTACTTC
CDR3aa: CSASLSGFGYEQYF

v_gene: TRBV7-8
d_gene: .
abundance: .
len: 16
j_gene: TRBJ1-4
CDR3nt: TGTGCCAGCAGCTTAGGCCGTAACAGGTTAAATGAAAAACTGTTTTTT
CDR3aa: CASSLGRNRLNEKLFF

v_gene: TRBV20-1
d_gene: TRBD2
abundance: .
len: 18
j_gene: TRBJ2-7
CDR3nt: TGCAGTGCTAGAGACTCGCTAGCGGGGGGTGGAAATGACTACGAGCAGTACTTC
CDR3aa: CSARDSLAGGGNDYEQYF

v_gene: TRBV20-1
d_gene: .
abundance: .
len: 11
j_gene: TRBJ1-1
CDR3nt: TGCAGTGCTAGAGGGAACACTGAAGCTTTCTTT
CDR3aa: CSARGNTEAFF